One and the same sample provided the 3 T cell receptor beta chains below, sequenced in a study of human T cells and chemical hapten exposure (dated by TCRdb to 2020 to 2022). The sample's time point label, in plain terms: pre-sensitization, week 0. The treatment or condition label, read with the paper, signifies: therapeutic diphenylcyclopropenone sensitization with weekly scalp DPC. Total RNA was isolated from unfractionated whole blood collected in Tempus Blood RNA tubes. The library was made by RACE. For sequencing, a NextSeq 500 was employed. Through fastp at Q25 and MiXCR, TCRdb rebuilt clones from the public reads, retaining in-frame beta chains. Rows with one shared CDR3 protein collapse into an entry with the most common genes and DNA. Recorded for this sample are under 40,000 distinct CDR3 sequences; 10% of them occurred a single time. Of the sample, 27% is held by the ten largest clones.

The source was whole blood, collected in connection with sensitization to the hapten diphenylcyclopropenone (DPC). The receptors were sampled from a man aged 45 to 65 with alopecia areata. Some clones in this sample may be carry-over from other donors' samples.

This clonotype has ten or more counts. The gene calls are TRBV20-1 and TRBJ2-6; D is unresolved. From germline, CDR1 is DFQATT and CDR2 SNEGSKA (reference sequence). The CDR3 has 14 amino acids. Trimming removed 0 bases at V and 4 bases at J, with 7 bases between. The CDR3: CSARDHSGANVLTF. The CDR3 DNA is TGCAGTGCTAGAGATCACAGCGGGGCCAACGTCCTGACTTTC.

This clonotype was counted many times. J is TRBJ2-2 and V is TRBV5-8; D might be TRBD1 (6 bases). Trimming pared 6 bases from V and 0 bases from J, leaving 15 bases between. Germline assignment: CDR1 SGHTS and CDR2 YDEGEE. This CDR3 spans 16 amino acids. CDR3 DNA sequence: TGTGCCAGCAACCCTGGTAACAGGGCGAACACCGGGGAGCTGTTTTTT. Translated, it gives CASNPGNRANTGELFF.

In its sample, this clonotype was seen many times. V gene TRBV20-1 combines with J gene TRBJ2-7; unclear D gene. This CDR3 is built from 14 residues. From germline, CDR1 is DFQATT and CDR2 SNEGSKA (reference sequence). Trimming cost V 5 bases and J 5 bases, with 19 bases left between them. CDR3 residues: CSAEVEGWGNEQYF. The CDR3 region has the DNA TGCAGTGCTGAGGTGGAAGGGTGGGGAAACGAGCAGTACTTC.